The 2 T cell receptor beta chains reported below all come from one sample, sequenced in a study of T cell clones after liver transplantation. Some clones are missing from TCRdb's copy, which holds only in-frame ones; the method was immunoSEQ multiplex PCR. The data hold fewer than 25,000 clones, with 88% observed a single time. The input for sequencing was CD8+ T cells from blood, taken before liver transplant. The receptors were gathered from a human donor who received a liver transplant.

The V and J genes are TRBV19 and TRBJ2-4; D gene ambiguous. Germline CDR1 and CDR2: LNHDA and SQIVND (reference sequence). V was shortened by 8 bases and J by 3 bases, with 20 bases between the two germline ends. CDR3 length: 16 amino acids. Written as DNA, the CDR3 is TGTGCCAGTGAAGACATGGTGCACGTCGACAAAAACATTCAGTACTTC. Translated: CASEDMVHVDKNIQYF. The full variable domain, completed using reference TRBV19 and TRBJ2-4, is DGGITQSPKYLFRKEGQNVTLSCEQNLNHDAMYWYRQDPGQGLRLIYYSQIVNDFQKGDIAEGYSVSREKKESFPLTVTSAQKNPTAFYLCASEDMVHVDKNIQYFGAGTRLSVL.

With respect to this clone: The junction differs from germline at one of its ends, possibly a read error. The CDR3 DNA reads as TGTGCCAGCAGTTTAGACTTGTCATTAGAGACCCAGTACTTC. Amino acids: CASSLDLSLETQYF. The chain combines TRBV7-9 with TRBJ2-5; D is ambiguous. From germline, CDR1 is SEHNR and CDR2 FQNEAQ (reference sequence). The length of the CDR3 is 14 residues.